The 5 T cell receptor beta chains reported below all come from one sample, sequenced in a study of cytomegalovirus exposure and HLA in healthy donors. Primers for the PCR totalled 60 Vbeta and 13 Jbeta. The data were produced by immunoSEQ multiplex PCR, yet TCRdb's version contains in-frame clones alone and is incomplete. The sample records 150,000 to 200,000 clones, 65% to 85% being singletons. Sequenced: PBMCs. The receptors come from a woman aged 25 to 39 in good health and CMV-seropositive.

V gene TRBV11-2 combines with J gene TRBJ1-1; D is unclear. Germline V CDR1 and CDR2: SGHAT, FQNNGV. The CDR3 runs 13 residues. Trimming pared 5 bases from V and 0 bases from J, leaving 7 bases between. In DNA form, the CDR3 reads TGTGCCAGCAGCGCCAGAATGAACACTGAAGCTTTCTTT. It is translated as CASSARMNTEAFF.

The chain couples TRBV7-2 to TRBJ2-1, with 9 bases fitting TRBD1. V shed 3 bases, J shed 5 bases, and the junction held 5 bases outside the gene matches. The CDR3 length is 15 residues. Germline-derived CDR1 and CDR2 are SGHTA and FQGNSA. CDR3 DNA: TGTGCCAGCAGCTTTCGGGGACAGGGTAACAATGAGCAGTTCTTC. This codes for CASSFRGQGNNEQFF.

This clone has only one observation. The chain uses TRBV5-5 and TRBJ2-3; perhaps TRBD1 as D (5 bases). From germline, CDR1 is SGHKS and CDR2 YYEKEE (reference sequence). CDR3 size: 15 residues. V lost 2 bases and J lost 5, with 15 bases in between. CDR3: CASSFRVRVIDTQYF. The CDR3 DNA follows: TGTGCCAGCAGCTTTAGAGTCAGGGTGATAGATACGCAGTATTTT.

This rearrangement joins TRBV5-1 to TRBJ1-3; unclear D gene. V dropped 0 bases and J dropped 4 bases, with 5 bases sitting between them. CDR1 and CDR2 (germline): SGHRS, YFSETQ. The length of the CDR3 is 13 residues. CDR3 in DNA: TGCGCCAGCAGCTTGGGTTCGGGAAACACCATATATTTT. This encodes CASSLGSGNTIYF. The full variable domain, completed using reference TRBV5-1 and TRBJ1-3, is KAGVTQTPRYLIKTRGQQVTLSCSPISGHRSVSWYQQTPGQGLQFLFEYFSETQRNKGNFPGRFSGRQFSNSRSEMNVSTLELGDSALYLCASSLGSGNTIYFGEGSWLTVV.

This clone was observed once. The chain couples TRBV10-3 to TRBJ1-6; 12 bases align to TRBD1. With 11 bases clipped from V and 7 bases from J, the junction kept 3 bases outside the gene matches. This CDR3 region has 13 residues. Per germline, CDR1 ENHRY and CDR2 SYGVKD. This CDR3 is CAAGQGANSPLHF. CDR3 DNA sequence: TGTGCCGCGGGACAGGGGGCGAATTCACCCCTCCACTTT.